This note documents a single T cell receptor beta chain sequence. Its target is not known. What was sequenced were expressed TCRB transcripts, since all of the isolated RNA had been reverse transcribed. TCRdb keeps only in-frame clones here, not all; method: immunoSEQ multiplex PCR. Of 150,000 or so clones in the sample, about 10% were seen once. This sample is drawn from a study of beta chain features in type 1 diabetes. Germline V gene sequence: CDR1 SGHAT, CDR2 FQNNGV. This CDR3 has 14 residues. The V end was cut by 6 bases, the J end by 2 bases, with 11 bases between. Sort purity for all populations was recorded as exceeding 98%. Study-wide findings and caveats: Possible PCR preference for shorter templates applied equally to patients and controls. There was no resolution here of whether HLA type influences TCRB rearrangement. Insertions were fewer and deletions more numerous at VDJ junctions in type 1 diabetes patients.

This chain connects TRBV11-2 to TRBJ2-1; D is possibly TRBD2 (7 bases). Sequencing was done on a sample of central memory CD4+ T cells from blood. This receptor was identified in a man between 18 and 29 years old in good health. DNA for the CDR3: TGTGCCAGCAGGATGGGGGGGCCCTACAATGAGCAGTTCTTC. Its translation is CASRMGGPYNEQFF.